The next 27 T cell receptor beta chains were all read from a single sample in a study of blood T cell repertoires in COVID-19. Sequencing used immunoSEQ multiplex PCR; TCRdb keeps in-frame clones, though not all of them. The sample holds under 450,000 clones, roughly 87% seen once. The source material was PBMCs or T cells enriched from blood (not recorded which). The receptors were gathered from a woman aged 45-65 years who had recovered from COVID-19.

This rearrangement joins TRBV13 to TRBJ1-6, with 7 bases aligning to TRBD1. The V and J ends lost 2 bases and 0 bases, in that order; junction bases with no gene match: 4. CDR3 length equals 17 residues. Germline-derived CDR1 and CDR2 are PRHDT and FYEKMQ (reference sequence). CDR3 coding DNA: TGTGCCAGCAGCTTAACCTCAGGGGGCTCCTATAATTCACCCCTCCACTTT. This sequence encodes CASSLTSGGSYNSPLHF.

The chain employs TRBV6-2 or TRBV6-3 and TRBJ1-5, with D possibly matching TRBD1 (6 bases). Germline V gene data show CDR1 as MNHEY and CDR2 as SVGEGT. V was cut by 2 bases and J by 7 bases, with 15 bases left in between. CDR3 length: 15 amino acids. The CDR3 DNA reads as TGTGCCAGCAGTTACCCCGACAGGCTGAGGCAGCCCCAGCATTTT. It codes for CASSYPDRLRQPQHF.

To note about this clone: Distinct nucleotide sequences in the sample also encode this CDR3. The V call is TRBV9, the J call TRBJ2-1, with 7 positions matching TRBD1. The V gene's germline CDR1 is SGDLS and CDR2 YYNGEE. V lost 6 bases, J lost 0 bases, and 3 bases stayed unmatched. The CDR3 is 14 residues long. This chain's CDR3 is CASNRDSSYNEQFF. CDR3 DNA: TGTGCCAGCAATAGGGACAGCTCCTACAATGAGCAGTTCTTC.

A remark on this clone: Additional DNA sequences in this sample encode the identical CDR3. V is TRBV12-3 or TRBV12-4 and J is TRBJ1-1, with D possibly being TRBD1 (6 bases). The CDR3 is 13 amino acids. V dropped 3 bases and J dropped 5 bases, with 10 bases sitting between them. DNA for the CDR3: TGTGCCAGCAGTTTGGGGCAGGGGACTGAAGCTTTCTTT. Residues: CASSLGQGTEAFF.

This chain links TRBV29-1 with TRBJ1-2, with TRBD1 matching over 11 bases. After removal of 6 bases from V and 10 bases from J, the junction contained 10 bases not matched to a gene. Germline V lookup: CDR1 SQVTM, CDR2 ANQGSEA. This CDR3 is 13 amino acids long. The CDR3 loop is CSVAQGQGVDYTF. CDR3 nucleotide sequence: TGCAGCGTCGCCCAGGGACAGGGGGTAGACTACACCTTC.

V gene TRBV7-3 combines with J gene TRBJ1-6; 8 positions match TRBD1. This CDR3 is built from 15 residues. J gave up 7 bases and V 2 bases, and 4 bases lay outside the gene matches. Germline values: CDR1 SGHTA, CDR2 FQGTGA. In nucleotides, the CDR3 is TGTGCCAGCAGCTTATGGACAGGGTCCAATTCACCCCTCCACTTT. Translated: CASSLWTGSNSPLHF.

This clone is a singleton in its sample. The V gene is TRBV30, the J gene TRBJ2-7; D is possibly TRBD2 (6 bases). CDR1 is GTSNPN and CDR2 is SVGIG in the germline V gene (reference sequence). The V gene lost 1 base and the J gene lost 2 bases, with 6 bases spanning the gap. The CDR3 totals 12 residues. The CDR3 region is CAWSGGAYEQYF. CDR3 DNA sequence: TGTGCCTGGAGTGGCGGGGCCTACGAGCAGTACTTC. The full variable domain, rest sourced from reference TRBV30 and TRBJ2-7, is SQTIHQWPATLVQPVGSPLSLECTVEGTSNPNLYWYRQAAGRGLQLLFYSVGIGQISSEVPQNLSASRPQDRQFILSSKKLLLSDSGFYLCAWSGGAYEQYFGPGTRLTVT.

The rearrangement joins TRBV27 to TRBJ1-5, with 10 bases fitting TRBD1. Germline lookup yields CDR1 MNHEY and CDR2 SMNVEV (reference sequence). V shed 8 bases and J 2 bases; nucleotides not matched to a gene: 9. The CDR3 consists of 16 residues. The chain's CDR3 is CASGLWGTGGNQPQHF. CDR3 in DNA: TGTGCCAGCGGACTCTGGGGGACAGGGGGCAATCAGCCCCAGCATTTT.

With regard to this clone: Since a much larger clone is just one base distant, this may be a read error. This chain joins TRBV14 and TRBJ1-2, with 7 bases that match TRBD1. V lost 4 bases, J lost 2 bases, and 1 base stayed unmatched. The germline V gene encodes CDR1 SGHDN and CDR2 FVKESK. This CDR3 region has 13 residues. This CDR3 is CASSLGQNYGYTF. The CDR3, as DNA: TGTGCCAGCAGCCTGGGACAGAACTATGGCTACACCTTC.

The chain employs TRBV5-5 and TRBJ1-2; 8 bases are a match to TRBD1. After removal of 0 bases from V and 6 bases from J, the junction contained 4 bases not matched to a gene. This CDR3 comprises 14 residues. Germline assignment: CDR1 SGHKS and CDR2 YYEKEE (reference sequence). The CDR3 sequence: CASSLAPQGDGYTF. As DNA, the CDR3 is TGTGCCAGCAGCTTGGCCCCACAGGGGGATGGCTACACCTTC.

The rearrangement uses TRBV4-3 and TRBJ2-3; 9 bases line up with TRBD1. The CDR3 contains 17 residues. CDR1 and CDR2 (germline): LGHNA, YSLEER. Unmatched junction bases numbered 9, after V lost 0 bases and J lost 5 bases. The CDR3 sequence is CASSQDSGTGIQDTQYF. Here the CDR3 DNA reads TGCGCCAGCAGCCAAGACTCCGGGACAGGGATTCAAGATACGCAGTATTTT.

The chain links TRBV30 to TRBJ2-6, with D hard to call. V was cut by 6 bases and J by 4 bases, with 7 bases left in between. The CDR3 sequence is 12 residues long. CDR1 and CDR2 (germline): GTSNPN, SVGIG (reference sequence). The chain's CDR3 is CACTVGANVLTF. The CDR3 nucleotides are TGTGCCTGTACAGTGGGGGCCAACGTCCTGACTTTC.

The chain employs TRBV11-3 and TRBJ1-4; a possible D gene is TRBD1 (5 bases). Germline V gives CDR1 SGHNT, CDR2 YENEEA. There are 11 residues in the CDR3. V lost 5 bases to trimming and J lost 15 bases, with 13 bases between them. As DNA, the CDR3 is TGTGCCAGCAGCCTGGGGGGGGACTTGTTTTTT. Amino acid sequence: CASSLGGDLFF. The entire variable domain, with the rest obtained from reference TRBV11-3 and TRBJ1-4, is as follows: EAGVVQSPRYKIIEKKQPVAFWCNPISGHNTLYWYLQNLGQGPELLIRYENEEAVDDSQLPKDRFSAERLKGVDSTLKIQPAELGDSAVYLCASSLGGDLFFGSGTQLSVL.

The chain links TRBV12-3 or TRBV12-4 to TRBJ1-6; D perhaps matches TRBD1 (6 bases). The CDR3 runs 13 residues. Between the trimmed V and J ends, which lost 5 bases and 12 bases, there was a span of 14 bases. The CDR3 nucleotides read TGTGCCAGCAGTGCTACACAGGGTTTACCCCTCCACTTT. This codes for CASSATQGLPLHF.

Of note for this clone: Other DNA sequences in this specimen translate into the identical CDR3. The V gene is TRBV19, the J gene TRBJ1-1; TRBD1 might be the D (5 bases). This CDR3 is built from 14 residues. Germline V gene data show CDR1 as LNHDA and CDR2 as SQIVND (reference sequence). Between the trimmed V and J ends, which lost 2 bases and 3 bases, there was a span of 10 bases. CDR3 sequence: CASSIWGGDTEAFF. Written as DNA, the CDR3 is TGTGCCAGTAGTATATGGGGAGGGGACACTGAAGCTTTCTTT.

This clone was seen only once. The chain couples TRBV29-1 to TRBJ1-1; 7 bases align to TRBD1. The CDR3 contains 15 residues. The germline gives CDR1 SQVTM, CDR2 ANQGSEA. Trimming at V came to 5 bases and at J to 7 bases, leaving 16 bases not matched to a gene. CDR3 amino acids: CSVNGGITGVGEAFF. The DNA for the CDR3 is TGCAGCGTTAATGGGGGAATCACAGGGGTTGGTGAAGCTTTCTTT.

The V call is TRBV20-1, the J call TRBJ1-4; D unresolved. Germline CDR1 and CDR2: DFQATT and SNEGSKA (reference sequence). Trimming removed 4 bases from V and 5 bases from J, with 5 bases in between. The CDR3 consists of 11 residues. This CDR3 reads CSATGNEKLFF. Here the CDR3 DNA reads TGCAGTGCTACAGGAAATGAAAAACTGTTTTTT.

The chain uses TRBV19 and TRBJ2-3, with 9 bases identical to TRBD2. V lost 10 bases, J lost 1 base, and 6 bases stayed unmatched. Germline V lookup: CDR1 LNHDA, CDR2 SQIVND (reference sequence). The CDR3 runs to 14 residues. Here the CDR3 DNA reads TGTGCCACCGGGACTAGCATCGGCACAGATACGCAGTATTTT. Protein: CATGTSIGTDTQYF.

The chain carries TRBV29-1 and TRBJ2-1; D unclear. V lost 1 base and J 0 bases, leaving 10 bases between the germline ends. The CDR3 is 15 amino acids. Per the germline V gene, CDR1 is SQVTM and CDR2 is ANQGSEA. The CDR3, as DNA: TGCAGCGTTGAAGCATTGGAGAGCTCCTACAATGAGCAGTTCTTC. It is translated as CSVEALESSYNEQFF.

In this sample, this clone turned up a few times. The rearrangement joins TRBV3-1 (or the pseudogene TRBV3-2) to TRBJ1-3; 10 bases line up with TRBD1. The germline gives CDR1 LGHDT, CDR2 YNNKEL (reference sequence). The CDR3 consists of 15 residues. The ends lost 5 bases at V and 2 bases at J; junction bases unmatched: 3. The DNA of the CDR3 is TGTGCCAGCAGCAGAGGGACAGGGGCTGGAAACACCATATATTTT. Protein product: CASSRGTGAGNTIYF.

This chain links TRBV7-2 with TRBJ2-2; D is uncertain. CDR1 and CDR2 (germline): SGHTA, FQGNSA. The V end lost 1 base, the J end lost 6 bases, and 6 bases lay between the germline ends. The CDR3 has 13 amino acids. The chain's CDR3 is CASSLGLPGELFF. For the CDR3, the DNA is TGTGCCAGCAGCTTAGGGCTGCCCGGGGAGCTGTTTTTT.

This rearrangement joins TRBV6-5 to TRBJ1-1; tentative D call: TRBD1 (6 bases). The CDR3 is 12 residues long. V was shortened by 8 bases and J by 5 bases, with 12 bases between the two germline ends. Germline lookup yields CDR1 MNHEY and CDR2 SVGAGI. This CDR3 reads CASERGTTEAFF. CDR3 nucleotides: TGTGCCAGCGAGAGAGGGACAACTGAAGCTTTCTTT.

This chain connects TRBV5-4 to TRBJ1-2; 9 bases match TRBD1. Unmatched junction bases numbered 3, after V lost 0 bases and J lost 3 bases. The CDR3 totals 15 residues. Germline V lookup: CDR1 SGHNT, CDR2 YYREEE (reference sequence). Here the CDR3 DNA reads TGTGCCAGCAGCTTGGGGACAGGGGCGGACTATGGCTACACCTTC. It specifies CASSLGTGADYGYTF.

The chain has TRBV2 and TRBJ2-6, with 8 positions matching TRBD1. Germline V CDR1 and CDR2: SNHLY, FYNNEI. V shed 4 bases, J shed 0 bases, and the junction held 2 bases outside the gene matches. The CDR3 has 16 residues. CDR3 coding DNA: TGTGCCAGCAGTGCTACAGGGGGCTCTGGGGCCAACGTCCTGACTTTC. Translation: CASSATGGSGANVLTF. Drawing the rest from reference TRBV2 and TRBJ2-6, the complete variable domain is EPEVTQTPSHQVTQMGQEVILRCVPISNHLYFYWYRQILGQKVEFLVSFYNNEISEKSEIFDDQFSVERPDGSNFTLKIRSTKLEDSAMYFCASSATGGSGANVLTFGAGSRLTVL.

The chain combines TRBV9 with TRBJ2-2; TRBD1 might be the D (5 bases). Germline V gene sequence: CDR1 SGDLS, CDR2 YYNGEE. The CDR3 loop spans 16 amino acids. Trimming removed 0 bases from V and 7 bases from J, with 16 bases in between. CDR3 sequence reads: CASSVGERGKGGELFF. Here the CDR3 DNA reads TGTGCCAGCAGCGTAGGAGAAAGGGGAAAGGGCGGGGAGCTGTTTTTT.

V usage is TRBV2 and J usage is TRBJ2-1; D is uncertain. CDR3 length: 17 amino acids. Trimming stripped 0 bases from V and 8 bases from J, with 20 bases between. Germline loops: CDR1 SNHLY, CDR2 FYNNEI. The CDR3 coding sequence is TGTGCCAGCAGTGAAGCGCTCAGTCCTCCAGGTCCCTATGAGCAGTTCTTC. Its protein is CASSEALSPPGPYEQFF.

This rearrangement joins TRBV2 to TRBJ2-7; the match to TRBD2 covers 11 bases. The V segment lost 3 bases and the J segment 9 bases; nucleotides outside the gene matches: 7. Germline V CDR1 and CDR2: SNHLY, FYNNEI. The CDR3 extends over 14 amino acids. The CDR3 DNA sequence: TGTGCCAGCAGTGATGTAGCGGGAGGGCCGGGGCAGTACTTC. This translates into CASSDVAGGPGQYF.